A single sample is the source of the 26 T cell receptor beta chains below, sequenced in a study of cytomegalovirus exposure and HLA in healthy donors. The PCR contained 60 Vbeta and 13 Jbeta primers. Here immunoSEQ multiplex PCR was the method, and the copy in TCRdb shows in-frame clones only, minus some. The sample yields about 100,000 clones, roughly 76% seen once. The sequenced sample consisted of PBMCs. The origin of the receptors is a man aged 35 to 55 in good health and CMV-seronegative.

This clone was seen once. The V gene is TRBV6-5, the J gene TRBJ2-2; TRBD1 matches 8 bases. Trimming at V came to 10 bases and at J to 4 bases, leaving 5 bases not matched to a gene. The CDR3 has 13 residues. Germline V gene data show CDR1 as MNHEY and CDR2 as SVGAGI. The CDR3 nucleotides read TGTGCCACCCAGGGGGCGTTCACCGGGGAGCTGTTTTTT. Encoded protein: CATQGAFTGELFF.

The chain links TRBV6-5 to TRBJ1-5, with TRBD1 identical over 7 bases. CDR1 and CDR2 from the germline V gene are MNHEY and SVGAGI. CDR3 length: 15 residues. After removal of 5 bases from V and 5 bases from J, the junction contained 9 bases not matched to a gene. The chain's CDR3 is CASSRTPTGHQPQHF. CDR3 bases: TGTGCCAGCAGTCGAACACCGACAGGGCATCAGCCCCAGCATTTT.

The chain combines TRBV6-1 with TRBJ1-1; 7 bases match TRBD1. Germline loops: CDR1 MNHNS, CDR2 SASEGT. V lost 5 bases and J lost 8; bases outside the gene matches: 11. This CDR3 spans 14 amino acids. The CDR3 coding sequence is TGTGCCAGCAGTCGCCGACAGGGAGAGGGAGAAGCTTTCTTT. Amino acids: CASSRRQGEGEAFF.

To note about this clone: Other DNA sequences in the same sample also yield this CDR3. The chain has TRBV5-1 and TRBJ2-7, with TRBD2 as a possible D gene (5 bases). This CDR3 comprises 14 residues. Germline V gene lookup returns CDR1 SGHRS and CDR2 YFSETQ. V shed 0 bases and J shed 0 bases, with 7 bases lying between them. CDR3 nucleotide sequence: TGCGCCAGCAGCTTGGGAGGGAGCTCCTACGAGCAGTACTTC. Its protein is CASSLGGSSYEQYF.

In this sample, this clone turned up a few times. The chain has TRBV5-1 and TRBJ1-5; no reliable D call. Germline CDR1 SGHRS, CDR2 YFSETQ. This CDR3 has 14 residues. V was trimmed by 0 bases and J by 4 bases, leaving 8 bases between them. Here the CDR3 reads CASSLAPGNQPQHF. Written as DNA, the CDR3 is TGCGCCAGCAGCTTGGCCCCGGGGAATCAGCCCCAGCATTTT.

The chain links TRBV9 to TRBJ2-5; 9 bases agree with TRBD2. Looked up from germline, CDR1 is SGDLS and CDR2 is YYNGEE. Trimming took 4 bases from V and 5 from J; bases not matched to a gene: 6. The CDR3 has 14 residues. The CDR3 reads CASSTPTSGETQYF. As DNA, the CDR3 is TGTGCCAGCAGCACTCCGACTAGCGGTGAGACCCAGTACTTC.

This sequence joins TRBV29-1 and TRBJ2-3; 7 bases align to TRBD2. The CDR3 consists of 17 residues. Trimming removed 2 bases from V and 0 bases from J; junction bases left unmatched: 11. CDR1 SQVTM and CDR2 ANQGSEA come from the germline V gene. The CDR3 DNA is TGCAGCGTTGAACCAGGGCGGGGGAGAGGTAGCACAGATACGCAGTATTTT. Residues: CSVEPGRGRGSTDTQYF.

The rearrangement joins TRBV4-1 to TRBJ1-4, with D hard to call. V was shortened by 4 bases and J by 3 bases, with 15 bases between the two germline ends. CDR1 and CDR2 from the germline V gene are MGHRA and YSYEKL. This CDR3 is built from 16 residues. DNA of the CDR3: TGCGCCAGCAGCCCAGTGTCGGGGTGGGCTAATGAAAAACTGTTTTTT. This gives the protein CASSPVSGWANEKLFF.

This rearrangement joins TRBV28 to TRBJ2-1, with a weak D call TRBD2 (5 bases). The germline gives CDR1 MDHEN, CDR2 SYDVKM. V dropped 5 bases and J dropped 0 bases, with 11 bases sitting between them. The CDR3 is made up of 15 amino acids. CDR3 region: CASSNLASSYNEQFF. The CDR3 DNA reads TGTGCCAGCAGTAACCTAGCTAGCTCCTACAATGAGCAGTTCTTC.

This clone was picked up many times. The rearrangement uses TRBV2 and TRBJ2-7, with D perhaps matching TRBD1 (6 bases). The germline V gene encodes CDR1 SNHLY and CDR2 FYNNEI. Deletions cut 5 bases from V and 3 bases from J, with 11 bases between. There are 13 residues in the CDR3. CDR3 bases: TGTGCCAGCAGTCGCCTCAGGGGCTACGAGCAGTACTTC. The encoded protein is CASSRLRGYEQYF.

This rearrangement joins TRBV6-1 to TRBJ2-5; D remains ambiguous. The closer fit of TRBJ2-7 to the DNA end suggests the J call may be wrong. The CDR3 runs 13 residues. In germline, CDR1 is MNHNS, CDR2 SASEGT. The DNA for the CDR3 is TGTGCCAGCATGTTAACAGACGCTAGCGAGCAGTACTTC. Translated, it gives CASMLTDASEQYF.

CDR3 sequence (DNA): TGTGCCAGTAGTAAGGGACAGCTTAAGGACTATGGCTACACCTTC. It codes for CASSKGQLKDYGYTF. The chain couples TRBV19 to TRBJ1-2; 7 bases agree with TRBD1. In germline, CDR1 is LNHDA, CDR2 SQIVND (reference sequence). The CDR3 sequence is 15 residues long. With V trimmed by 4 bases and J by 3 bases, 8 bases remained unmatched.

V usage is TRBV4-3 and J usage is TRBJ2-1; maybe TRBD1 (6 bases). Germline CDR1 is LGHNA and CDR2 is YSLEER. The ends were cut back, 6 bases at V and 4 bases at J, with 16 bases in the middle. This CDR3 contains 15 residues. In DNA form, the CDR3 reads TGCGCCAGCAGGAGACAGGTTTGGGGTTACAATGAGCAGTTCTTC. Translated, it gives CASRRQVWGYNEQFF.

This clone appeared a few times. The V gene is TRBV9, the J gene TRBJ1-3, with 7 bases that match TRBD1. Germline V lookup: CDR1 SGDLS, CDR2 YYNGEE. This CDR3 spans 15 amino acids. With V trimmed by 0 bases and J by 2 bases, 2 bases remained unmatched. In DNA form, the CDR3 reads TGTGCCAGCAGCGTAGCGCAGGGGGCTGGAAACACCATATATTTT. This translates into CASSVAQGAGNTIYF.

This clone has only a few counts. CDR3 DNA sequence: TGTGCCAGCAGGTTCTCGGACAGGGAAAAACTGTTTTTT. Residues: CASRFSDREKLFF. The rearrangement uses TRBV2 and TRBJ1-4, with 7 bases matching TRBD1. CDR1 and CDR2 from the germline V gene are SNHLY and FYNNEI. With V trimmed by 6 bases and J by 8 bases, 6 bases remained unmatched. The CDR3 has 13 amino acids.

This clone was picked up a small number of times. The chain is built from TRBV6-6 and TRBJ2-3, with TRBD1 as a possible D gene (6 bases). Germline-derived CDR1 and CDR2 are MNHNY and SVGAGI (reference sequence). CDR3 length equals 14 residues. V was pared by 4 bases and J by 0 bases, with 8 bases between. This CDR3 reads CASSWTVSTDTQYF. The CDR3 region has the DNA TGTGCCAGCAGTTGGACAGTTAGCACAGATACGCAGTATTTT.

V usage is TRBV21-1 and J usage is TRBJ1-2. TRBV21-1 is classified as a pseudogene. This CDR3 is 13 amino acids long. In DNA form, the CDR3 reads TGTGCCAGCAGCAAAGGCCGGGGGTTTGGCTACACCTTC. The encoded protein is CASSKGRGFGYTF.

This clone was detected a few times. This chain joins TRBV18 and TRBJ1-1; possible D gene TRBD1, 5 bases. The CDR3 is 13 residues long. Looked up from germline, CDR1 is KGHSH and CDR2 is LQKENI. V was cut by 0 bases and J by 11 bases, with 13 bases left in between. The CDR3 protein is CASSPPGLLWAFF. The CDR3 nucleotides are TGTGCCAGCTCACCACCGGGACTCTTGTGGGCTTTCTTT.

CDR3 protein: CAWRGLAYAGELFF. CDR3 nucleotide sequence: TGTGCCTGGAGGGGACTAGCGTACGCCGGGGAGCTGTTTTTT. The gene calls are TRBV30 and TRBJ2-2, with TRBD2 identical over 10 bases. The V gene's germline CDR1 is GTSNPN and CDR2 SVGIG (reference sequence). The CDR3 length is 14 residues. V dropped 3 bases and J dropped 6; count of bases not matched to a gene: 4.

J is TRBJ2-2 and V is TRBV10-3; 12 nucleotides agree with TRBD1. V was clipped by 7 bases and J by 5 bases; unmatched bases: 2. Germline CDR1 is ENHRY and CDR2 is SYGVKD. This CDR3 is built from 14 residues. Written as DNA, the CDR3 is TGTGCCATCAAGGGACAGGGGGCGACCGGGGAGCTGTTTTTT. Its translation is CAIKGQGATGELFF.

The chain uses TRBV2 and TRBJ2-3, with TRBD2 as a possible D gene (7 bases). CDR1 and CDR2 from the germline V gene are SNHLY and FYNNEI. The length of the CDR3 is 15 residues. With 8 bases removed from V and 6 bases from J, the gap between germline ends came to 21 bases. The chain's CDR3 is CASALLGGTSDTQYF. CDR3 in DNA: TGTGCCAGCGCTCTCTTGGGGGGGACATCGGATACGCAGTATTTT.

This clone was detected only once. The CDR3 does not close with the conserved phenylalanine or tryptophan, likely indicating a read error. The chain joins TRBV7-2 to TRBJ1-1; D ambiguous. The CDR3 is 15 amino acids. CDR1 is SGHTA, CDR2 FQGNSA, per germline. Trimming stripped 2 bases from V and 3 bases from J, with 13 bases between. The CDR3 DNA follows: TGTGCCAGCAGCTTAATAGTTGGTGGCGACACTGAAGCTTTCGTT. It is translated as CASSLIVGGDTEAFV.

The V and J genes are TRBV15 and TRBJ2-7; tentatively, D is TRBD2 (5 bases). The CDR3 has 12 residues. CDR1 LNHNV and CDR2 YYDKDF come from the germline V gene (reference sequence). The V gene lost 1 base and the J gene lost 5 bases, with 6 bases spanning the gap. CDR3 nucleotides: TGTGCCACCAGCAGAGTTAGCGACGAGCAGTACTTC. This codes for CATSRVSDEQYF. Complete variable domain (other parts from reference TRBV15 and TRBJ2-7): DAMVIQNPRYQVTQFGKPVTLSCSQTLNHNVMYWYQQKSSQAPKLLFHYYDKDFNNEADTPDNFQSRRPNTSFCFLDIRSPGLGDTAMYLCATSRVSDEQYFGPGTRLTVT.

The V call is TRBV28, the J call TRBJ2-7; D is possibly TRBD1 (5 bases). The V gene lost 4 bases and the J gene lost 7 bases, with 14 bases spanning the gap. The CDR3 contains 13 residues. CDR1 is MDHEN and CDR2 is SYDVKM in the germline V gene. The CDR3: CASSYVRVKEQYF. DNA of the CDR3: TGTGCCAGCAGTTACGTCAGGGTTAAAGAGCAGTACTTC.

Turning to this clone: The junction and the germline gene differ at one end; a read error may be behind it. The J gene is TRBJ2-5, the V gene TRBV6-5, with D perhaps TRBD2 (5 bases). This CDR3 is 8 amino acids long. Germline CDR1 is MNHEY and CDR2 is SVGAGI. CDR3 sequence reads: CASHPGDF. CDR3 coding DNA: TGTGCCAGCCATCCCGGGGACTTC.

This chain links TRBV7-2 with TRBJ1-6; TRBD1 is a possible D gene (5 bases). The V gene's germline CDR1 is SGHTA and CDR2 FQGNSA. The CDR3 covers 12 residues. V lost 5 bases and J lost 10, with 9 bases in between. The CDR3, as DNA: TGTGCCAGCAGCCCAGGGTACTCACCCCTCCACTTT. It encodes CASSPGYSPLHF.